These 4 T cell receptor beta chains share one sample of origin, sequenced in a study of CD8+ T cells in alopecia areata (dated by TCRdb to the late 2010s). The receptor library was made with the immunoSEQ multiplex PCR assay. RNA was extracted from all samples and reverse transcribed into cDNA, which served as template for TCR sequencing. TCRdb carries this immuneACCESS record with in-frame sequences only. Its versions omit some clonotypes, under half of them owing to an unresolved V gene in the studies checked, with the rest unexplained. This sample gives 150,000 or so clones in total; around 47% of them show up just once. The ten largest clones add up to approximately 6.6% of the sample. Sequencing was done on a sample of CD4+ T cells sorted from blood. These receptors were obtained from a human donor with alopecia areata.

This clone was found a few times. The rearrangement links TRBV29-1 to TRBJ2-3, with 7 bases matching TRBD1. The V and J ends lost 6 bases and 0 bases, in that order; junction bases with no gene match: 3. Germline V lookup: CDR1 SQVTM, CDR2 ANQGSEA. This CDR3 spans 13 amino acids. CDR3 in DNA: TGCAGCGTCGTGACAGGGAGCACAGATACGCAGTATTTT. Protein sequence: CSVVTGSTDTQYF.

The V and J genes are TRBV5-1 and TRBJ2-1; D is perhaps TRBD2 (6 bases). The V gene lost 4 bases and the J gene lost 8 bases, with 13 bases spanning the gap. The CDR3 length is 13 residues. Looked up from germline, CDR1 is SGHRS and CDR2 is YFSETQ. CDR3 DNA sequence: TGCGCCAGCAGCCGTGGGGGGAAGTATGAGCAGTTCTTC. This codes for CASSRGGKYEQFF.

This clone was detected only once. The chain joins TRBV28 to TRBJ2-7; 8 positions match TRBD2. With 6 bases clipped from V and 0 bases from J, the junction kept 7 bases outside the gene matches. Germline V gene lookup returns CDR1 MDHEN and CDR2 SYDVKM. CDR3 size: 15 residues. This CDR3 reads CASRRSGTSSYEQYF. The CDR3 DNA reads TGTGCCAGCAGACGTAGCGGGACGAGCTCCTACGAGCAGTACTTC.

This clone has only a few counts. This chain joins TRBV7-9 and TRBJ2-1; D not certain. The CDR3 runs 10 residues. CDR1 is SEHNR, CDR2 FQNEAQ, per germline (reference sequence). The V end was cut by 5 bases, the J end by 7 bases, with 3 bases between. The CDR3 sequence: CASSGNEQFF. The CDR3 bases are TGTGCCAGCAGCGGGAATGAGCAGTTCTTC.